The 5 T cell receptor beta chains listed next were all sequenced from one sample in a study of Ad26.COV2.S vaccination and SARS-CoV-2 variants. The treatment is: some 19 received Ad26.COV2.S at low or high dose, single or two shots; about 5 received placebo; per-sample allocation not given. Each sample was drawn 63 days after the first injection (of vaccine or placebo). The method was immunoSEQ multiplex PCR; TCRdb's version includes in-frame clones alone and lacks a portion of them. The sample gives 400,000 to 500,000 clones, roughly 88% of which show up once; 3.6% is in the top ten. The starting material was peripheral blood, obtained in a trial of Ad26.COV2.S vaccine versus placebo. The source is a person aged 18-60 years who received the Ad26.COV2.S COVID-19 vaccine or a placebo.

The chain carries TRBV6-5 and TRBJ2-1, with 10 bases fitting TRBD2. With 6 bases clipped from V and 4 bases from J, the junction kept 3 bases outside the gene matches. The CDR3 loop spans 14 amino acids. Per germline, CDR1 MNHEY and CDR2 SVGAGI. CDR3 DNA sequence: TGTGCCAGCAGGCTAGCGGGGGAATACAATGAGCAGTTCTTC. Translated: CASRLAGEYNEQFF.

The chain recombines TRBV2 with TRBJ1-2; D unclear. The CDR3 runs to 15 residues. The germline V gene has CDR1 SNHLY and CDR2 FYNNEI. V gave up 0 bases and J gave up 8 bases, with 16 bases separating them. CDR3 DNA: TGTGCCAGCAGTGAAGCGTGGCAGGCCTTAAGAGGCTACACCTTC. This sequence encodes CASSEAWQALRGYTF. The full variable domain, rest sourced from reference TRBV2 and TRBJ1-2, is EPEVTQTPSHQVTQMGQEVILRCVPISNHLYFYWYRQILGQKVEFLVSFYNNEISEKSEIFDDQFSVERPDGSNFTLKIRSTKLEDSAMYFCASSEAWQALRGYTFGSGTRLTVV.

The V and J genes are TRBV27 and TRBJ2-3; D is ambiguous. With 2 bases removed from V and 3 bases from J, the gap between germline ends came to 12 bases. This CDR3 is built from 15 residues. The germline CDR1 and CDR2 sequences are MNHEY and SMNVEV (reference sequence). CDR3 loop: CASSLVALRTDTQYF. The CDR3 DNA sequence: TGTGCCAGCAGTTTAGTCGCCCTGCGGACAGATACGCAGTATTTT.

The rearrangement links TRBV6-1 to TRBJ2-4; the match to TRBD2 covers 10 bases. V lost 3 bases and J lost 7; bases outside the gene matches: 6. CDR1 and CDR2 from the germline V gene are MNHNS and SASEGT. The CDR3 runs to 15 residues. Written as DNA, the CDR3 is TGTGCCAGCAGTGATTCAGCGGGGGGGCTTAACATTCAGTACTTC. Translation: CASSDSAGGLNIQYF.

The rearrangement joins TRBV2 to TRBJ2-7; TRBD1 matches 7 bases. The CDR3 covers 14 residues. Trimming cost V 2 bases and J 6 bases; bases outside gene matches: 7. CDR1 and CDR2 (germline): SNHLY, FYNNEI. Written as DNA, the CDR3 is TGTGCCAGCAGTGAACGGGGAGACAGGGCCGAGCAGTACTTC. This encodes CASSERGDRAEQYF.